This T cell receptor (beta chain) is from a study of T cell responses to AZD1222 COVID-19 vaccine. Details on this clone: The antigen is not known.

Study-wide results and limits: Spike-wide coverage was observed for vaccine-associated CD4 TCRs, with dominant responses at 160-218 and 743-854.

This CDR3 contains 13 residues. The germline V gene encodes CDR1 MNHEY and CDR2 SMNVEV (reference sequence). V gave up 6 bases and J gave up 3 bases; unmatched junction bases: 4. The data were produced by immunoSEQ multiplex PCR, yet TCRdb's version contains in-frame clones alone and is incomplete. The sample shows 120,000 or so clones, approximately 86% of them seen only once. The V call is TRBV27, the J call TRBJ1-1; the match to TRBD1 covers 7 bases. The sequenced sample was peripheral blood, obtained 28 days after the second AZD1222 dose. The sequence derives from an adult who received the AZD1222 COVID-19 vaccine. The CDR3 nucleotides read TGTGCCAGCAGCCTGACAGGGTACACTGAAGCTTTCTTT. This gives the protein CASSLTGYTEAFF.